These 2 T cell receptor beta chains came from one sample sequenced in a study of shared clonotypes between healthy human individuals. Naive CD8 cells comprised CD45RO-negative, CCR7-positively selected cells, excluding terminally differentiated effector memory CD45RA+ cells. Assay used: immunoSEQ multiplex PCR; TCRdb lists only in-frame clones, some missing. The sample lists 2 million to 2.5 million clones, 85% to 95% occurring once. Sequenced material: naive CD8+ T cells from PBMCs. The receptors derive from a man younger than 30 in good health. Some clones in this sample may be carry-over from other donors' samples.

Only a few counts were recorded for this clone. This chain uses TRBV7-9 with TRBJ1-1; no definite D call. This CDR3 has 13 residues. Trimming cost V 2 bases and J 6 bases, with 10 bases left between them. Germline V gives CDR1 SEHNR, CDR2 FQNEAQ (reference sequence). CDR3 loop: CASSLLRRPEAFF. CDR3 in DNA: TGTGCCAGCAGCTTATTACGCAGACCTGAAGCTTTCTTT.

The rearrangement links TRBV28 to TRBJ2-7; TRBD1 might be the D (6 bases). The CDR3 consists of 16 residues. CDR1 and CDR2 from the germline V gene are MDHEN and SYDVKM. Trimming removed 5 bases from V and 9 bases from J, with 26 bases in between. CDR3 sequence reads: CASSLYSGTKARSQYF. CDR3 nucleotides: TGTGCCAGCAGTCTATACTCCGGGACAAAGGCGAGGTCGCAGTACTTC.